This is a list of T cell receptor beta chains from one sample in a study of T cell clones after liver transplantation. Repertoires were generated with immunoSEQ multiplex PCR, while TCRdb's copy carries only in-frame clones and drops some. The sample lists approximately 5,100 clones, 30% occurring once. These receptors lack a known antigen. Sequencing used CD4+ T cells from cultured PBMCs. The receptors derive from a human patient who received a liver transplant. The graft donor may have given rise to some T cells. CDR3s include the opening cysteine and the closing phenylalanine or tryptophan. D genes are given only for firm matches. Expanded clones get a size class; other rows say once, few or many, or leave the size out.

TRBJ2-7	TRBD1	TRBV2	once	TGTGCCAGCAGTGAGGACAGGTCCCCCTACGAGCAGTACTTC	CASSEDRSPYEQYF
TRBJ1-3	NA	TRBV2	NA	TGTGCCAGCTCCCTTTCTGGAAACACCATATATTTT	CASSLSGNTIYF
TRBJ2-4	TRBD1	TRBV9	few	TGTGCCAGCAGCGCCCGTGGGGACAGTTCGATGGCCAAAAACATTCAGTACTTC	CASSARGDSSMAKNIQYF
TRBJ2-7	TRBD1	TRBV6-1	large	TGTGCCGGAGGACAGGGGGTTTACGAGCAGTACTTC	CAGGQGVYEQYF
TRBJ1-2	NA	TRBV29-1	NA	TGCAGCGTGGAAGGGGGGGGCGCGGGCTACACCTTC	CSVEGGGAGYTF
TRBJ2-1	TRBD2	TRBV6-6	NA	TGTGCCAGCAGTTACTCGCCGGTCGGGAGGGTAAATGAGCAGTTCTTC	CASSYSPVGRVNEQFF
TRBJ2-4	TRBD2	TRBV16	medium-sized	TGTGCCAGCAGCTCGACTAGCGGGAGTAGCCAAAACATTCAGTACTTC	CASSSTSGSSQNIQYF
TRBJ1-6	TRBD1	TRBV19	few	TGTGCCAGTAGTATACGGACAGGGCTGAGGAATTCACCCCTCCACTTT	CASSIRTGLRNSPLHF
TRBJ2-5	NA	TRBV9	medium-sized	TGTGCCAGCAGCGTAGGAGGTCGGCGGGAACTGGAGACCCAGTACTTC	CASSVGGRRELETQYF
TRBJ1-3	TRBD1	TRBV28	NA	TGTGCCAGCAGGTTGGGACAGGGGTTTGGAAACACCATATATTTT	CASRLGQGFGNTIYF
TRBJ1-5	NA	TRBV19	NA	TGTGCCAGTAGTATAGGGGGGGGAATTGGCAATCAGCCCCAGCATTTT	CASSIGGGIGNQPQHF
TRBJ2-5	TRBD1	TRBV29-1	few	TGCAGCGTTGAAGGGGGACAGGGATGGCAAGAGACCCAGTACTTC	CSVEGGQGWQETQYF
TRBJ2-1	NA	TRBV11-3	NA	TGTGCCAGCAGCTTAGATCTACGGGGCGGTGAGCAGTTCTTC	CASSLDLRGGEQFF
TRBJ1-5	NA	TRBV7-4	few	TGTGCCAGCAGCCCAAGGGGCGCACCACCTAATCAGCCCCAGCATTTT	CASSPRGAPPNQPQHF
TRBJ2-7	TRBD2	TRBV5-1	NA	TGCGCCAGCAGCTTGGGGCTAGCGGGTGCGAAGGGAGAGCAGTACTTC	CASSLGLAGAKGEQYF
TRBJ2-1	NA	TRBV5-1	few	TGCGCCTCACGGGCCGCGGAAACCTACAATGAGCAGTTCTTC	CASRAAETYNEQFF
TRBJ2-7	TRBD2	TRBV6-1	NA	TGTGCCAGCAGTGAAGAGGGAACTAGCGGGAGGTACGAGCAGTACTTC	CASSEEGTSGRYEQYF
TRBJ2-5	NA	TRBV7-3	few	TGTGCCAGCAGCTTAAGTTTGGGGGAGACCCAGTACTTC	CASSLSLGETQYF
TRBJ2-1	NA	TRBV7-2	NA	TGTGCCAGCAGCTTTTACAATGAGCAGTTCTTC	CASSFYNEQFF
TRBJ2-3	NA	TRBV7-2	NA	TGTGCCAGCAGCTTAAGGGCTACCACAGATACGCAGTATTTT	CASSLRATTDTQYF
TRBJ2-5	NA	TRBV2	NA	TGTGCCAGCAGTGAACAGGGGCATCGGGAGACCCAGTACTTC	CASSEQGHRETQYF
TRBJ1-1	NA	TRBV5-4	NA	TGTGCCAGCAGCTTTGAACAGGGCTTGAACACTGAAGCTTTCTTT	CASSFEQGLNTEAFF
TRBJ1-3	TRBD1	TRBV18	medium-sized	TGTGCCAGCTCACCTCAGGGACAGGGAAACACCATATATTTT	CASSPQGQGNTIYF
TRBJ1-3	NA	TRBV7-9	few	TGTGCCAGCCCCCGCCAGGGCCATCTAGTTGAGGGAAACACCATATATTTT	CASPRQGHLVEGNTIYF
TRBJ2-7	TRBD2	TRBV19	NA	TGTGCCAGTAGCACACACAGCGCTTCTAGCGGGCAGTACTTC	CASSTHSASSGQYF
TRBJ2-1	TRBD2	TRBV7-2	medium-sized	TGTGCCAGCAGCTTAGTTGGGACTAGCGGCAATGAGCAGTTCTTC	CASSLVGTSGNEQFF
TRBJ1-4	NA	TRBV6-5	large	TGTGCCAGCAGTTACTCTGGGAAAGTAGGGGAAAAACTGTTTTTT	CASSYSGKVGEKLFF
TRBJ2-3	TRBD1	TRBV4-2	NA	TGTGCCAGCAGCCAGGAAGGGCCAGGGGGCGCAGATACGCAGTATTTT	CASSQEGPGGADTQYF
TRBJ2-3	NA	TRBV4-1	NA	TGCGCCAGCAGCCTTCGTGCGGGGCCAGATACGCAGTATTTT	CASSLRAGPDTQYF
TRBJ2-3	NA	TRBV6-6	few	TGTGCCAGCAGTTCGGGTTTTCGGGATACGCAGTATTTT	CASSSGFRDTQYF
TRBJ2-1	TRBD2	TRBV18	NA	TGTGCCAGCTCACCAGGACTAGGGGTTGAGCAGTTCTTC	CASSPGLGVEQFF
TRBJ2-3	NA	TRBV7-2	NA	TGTGCCAGCAGCTTCGGGGTGGCAGATACGCAGTATTTT	CASSFGVADTQYF
TRBJ2-2	NA	TRBV7-8	NA	TGTGCCAGCAGCTTCACGAACACCGGGGAGCTGTTTTTT	CASSFTNTGELFF
TRBJ2-5	NA	TRBV9	NA	TGTGCCAGCAGCGTTACACAGGATCAAGAGACCCAGTACTTC	CASSVTQDQETQYF
TRBJ1-5	NA	TRBV7-8	few	TGTGCCAGCAGCCAGGATGGTATATCACTGCCCCAGCATTTT	CASSQDGISLPQHF
TRBJ2-2	TRBD1	TRBV6-1	few	TGTGCCAGCCGGACAGGGGGCAACACCGGGGAGCTGTTTTTT	CASRTGGNTGELFF
TRBJ2-1	NA	TRBV9	NA	TGTGCCAGCAGCACAGAGGGGCCCATCGGGAATGAGCAGTTCTTC	CASSTEGPIGNEQFF
TRBJ1-2	NA	TRBV28	NA	TGTGCCAGCAGTTTGAGAGGTGGCTACACCTTC	CASSLRGGYTF
TRBJ1-1	NA	TRBV7-3	medium-sized	TGTGCCAGCAGCTTAACCGGAACAGTTAACACTGAAGCTTTCTTT	CASSLTGTVNTEAFF
TRBJ1-2	NA	TRBV19	NA	TGTGCCAGTAGTCGTCGACAGGCAAATCGAAAGACCTATGGCTACACCTTC	CASSRRQANRKTYGYTF
TRBJ2-3	TRBD2	TRBV7-3	few	TGTGCCAGCAGGAGCGGACTAGCGGGGGGCACAGATACGCAGTATTTT	CASRSGLAGGTDTQYF
TRBJ1-1	NA	TRBV2	few	TGTGCCAGCACTATATTAGGGACAAAGAACACTGAAGCTTTCTTT	CASTILGTKNTEAFF
TRBJ1-5	TRBD1	TRBV6-6	NA	TGTGCCAGCAGCCCTACAGGGGAGGTTCAGCCCCAGCATTTT	CASSPTGEVQPQHF
TRBJ1-5	NA	TRBV7-2	few	TGTGCCAGCAGCTTAGATCGTCAGCCCCAGCATTTT	CASSLDRQPQHF
TRBJ2-5	TRBD2	TRBV5-1	NA	TGCGCCAGCAGCTTGGGAGCGGGAAACCAAGAGACCCAGTACTTC	CASSLGAGNQETQYF
TRBJ1-3	NA	TRBV10-1	few	TGCGCCAGCAGTGACGGGAGTGGAGGAAACACCATATATTTT	CASSDGSGGNTIYF
TRBJ2-1	NA	TRBV5-1	NA	TGCGCCAGCAGCTTGGGTAGCTTCGACTTCAATGAGCAGTTCTTC	CASSLGSFDFNEQFF
TRBJ2-1	TRBD2	TRBV28	NA	TGTGCCACCTCAACGGTAGCGGGAGGATGGGAGCAGTTCTTC	CATSTVAGGWEQFF
TRBJ2-7	TRBD1	TRBV5-4	once	TGTGCCAGCAGCCCGAGGGACAGGGGAAGGGGCTACGAGCAGTACTTC	CASSPRDRGRGYEQYF
TRBJ2-4	TRBD1	TRBV11-1	few	TGTGCCAGCAGCTCCCCGGGACAGGGAAACATTCAGTACTTC	CASSSPGQGNIQYF
TRBJ1-2	NA	TRBV30	NA	TGTGCCTGGAGTGATACCAACTATGGCTACACCTTC	CAWSDTNYGYTF
TRBJ2-1	TRBD2	TRBV6-5	NA	TGTGCCAGCAGCGGGACCCTAGCGGGCAATGAGCAGTTCTTC	CASSGTLAGNEQFF
TRBJ1-1	NA	TRBV6-1	once	TGTGCCAGCAAAAGGGGGGGGACAACCACTGAAGCTTTCTTT	CASKRGGTTTEAFF
TRBJ2-7	TRBD1	TRBV7-9	NA	TGTGCCAGCAGCCCGAGGACAGGGCACTACGAGCAGTACTTC	CASSPRTGHYEQYF
TRBJ2-2	NA	TRBV5-4	NA	TGTGCCAGCAGCTGGGGAGTCACCGGGGAGCTGTTTTTT	CASSWGVTGELFF
TRBJ1-5	NA	TRBV11-3	few	TGTGCCAGCAGCTCCCAGGGTGTCAATCAGCCCCAGCATTTT	CASSSQGVNQPQHF
TRBJ2-3	NA	TRBV5-1	NA	TGCGCCAGCAGCTTGGTTCAGGGGACAGATACGCAGTATTTT	CASSLVQGTDTQYF
TRBJ2-4	NA	TRBV28	NA	TGTGCCAGCAGTTTAGGAACGGGAGCCAAAAACATTCAGTACTTC	CASSLGTGAKNIQYF
TRBJ1-1	NA	TRBV2	NA	TGTGCCAGCAGTGAAAGAGGGTACTTAGGAACTGAAGCTTTCTTT	CASSERGYLGTEAFF
TRBJ2-7	NA	TRBV6-5	few	TGTGCCAGCAGTTACTCGAATAGACCCAACAGCGAGCAGTACTTC	CASSYSNRPNSEQYF